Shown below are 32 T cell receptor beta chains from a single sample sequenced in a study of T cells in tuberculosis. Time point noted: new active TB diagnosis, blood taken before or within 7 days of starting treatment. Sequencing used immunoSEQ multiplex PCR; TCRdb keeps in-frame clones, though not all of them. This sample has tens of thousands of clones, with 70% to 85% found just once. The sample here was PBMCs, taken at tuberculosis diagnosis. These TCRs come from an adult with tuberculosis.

For the CDR3, the DNA is TGTGCCAGCAGCTTAACGGACACTAACTATGGCTACACCTTC. This encodes CASSLTDTNYGYTF. This chain connects TRBV7-6 to TRBJ1-2; tentative D call: TRBD1 (5 bases). Trimming removed 2 bases from V and 0 bases from J, with 7 bases in between. CDR1 SGHVS and CDR2 FNYEAQ come from the germline V gene. This CDR3 has 14 residues.

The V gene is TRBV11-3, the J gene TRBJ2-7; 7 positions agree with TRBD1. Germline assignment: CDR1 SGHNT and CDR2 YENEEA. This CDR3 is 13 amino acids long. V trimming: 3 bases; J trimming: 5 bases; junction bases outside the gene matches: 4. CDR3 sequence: CASSLTGNHEQYF. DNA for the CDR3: TGTGCCAGCAGCTTGACAGGGAACCACGAGCAGTACTTC.

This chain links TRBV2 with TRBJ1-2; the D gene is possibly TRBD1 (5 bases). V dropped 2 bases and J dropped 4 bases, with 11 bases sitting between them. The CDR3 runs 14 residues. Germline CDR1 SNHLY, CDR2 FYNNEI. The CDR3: CASSERWGGYGYTF. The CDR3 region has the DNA TGTGCCAGCAGTGAAAGGTGGGGCGGCTATGGCTACACCTTC.

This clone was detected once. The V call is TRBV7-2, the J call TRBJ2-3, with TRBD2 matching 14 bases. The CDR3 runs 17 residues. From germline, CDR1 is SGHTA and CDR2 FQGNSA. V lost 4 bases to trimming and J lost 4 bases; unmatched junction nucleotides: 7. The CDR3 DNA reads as TGTGCCAGCAGCTCAGGACTAGCGGGAGGTTTTTCAGATACGCAGTATTTT. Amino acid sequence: CASSSGLAGGFSDTQYF.

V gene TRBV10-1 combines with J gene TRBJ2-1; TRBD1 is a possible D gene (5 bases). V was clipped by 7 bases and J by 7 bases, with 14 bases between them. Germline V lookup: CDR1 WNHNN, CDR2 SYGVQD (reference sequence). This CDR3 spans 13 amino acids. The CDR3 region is CASKLASGNEQFF. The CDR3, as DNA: TGCGCCAGCAAGTTGGCGTCAGGGAATGAGCAGTTCTTC.

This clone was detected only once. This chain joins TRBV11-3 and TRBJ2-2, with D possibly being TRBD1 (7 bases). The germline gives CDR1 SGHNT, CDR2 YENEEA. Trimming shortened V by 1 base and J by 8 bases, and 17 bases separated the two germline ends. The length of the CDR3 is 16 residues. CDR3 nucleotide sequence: TGTGCCAGCAGCTTAGGCGGGACAGAACTTGGTGGGGAGCTGTTTTTT. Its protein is CASSLGGTELGGELFF.

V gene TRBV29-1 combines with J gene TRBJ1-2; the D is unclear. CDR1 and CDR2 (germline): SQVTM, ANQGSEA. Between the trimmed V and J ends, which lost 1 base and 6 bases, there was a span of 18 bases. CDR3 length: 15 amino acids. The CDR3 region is CSVEVRRLPTDGYTF. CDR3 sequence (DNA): TGCAGCGTTGAAGTTCGTAGACTCCCGACTGATGGCTACACCTTC.

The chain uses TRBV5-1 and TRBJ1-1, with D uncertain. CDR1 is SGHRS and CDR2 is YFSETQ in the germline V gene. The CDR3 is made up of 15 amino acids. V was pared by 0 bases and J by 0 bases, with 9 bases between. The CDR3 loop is CASSLVPGMNTEAFF. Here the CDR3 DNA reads TGCGCCAGCAGCTTGGTTCCGGGAATGAACACTGAAGCTTTCTTT.

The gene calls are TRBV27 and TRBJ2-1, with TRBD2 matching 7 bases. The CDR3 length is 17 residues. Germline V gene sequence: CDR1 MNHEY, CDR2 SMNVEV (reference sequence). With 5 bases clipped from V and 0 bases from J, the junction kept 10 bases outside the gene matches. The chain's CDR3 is CASSTPVGGGSYNEQFF. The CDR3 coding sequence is TGTGCCAGCAGTACCCCAGTGGGCGGGGGCTCCTACAATGAGCAGTTCTTC.

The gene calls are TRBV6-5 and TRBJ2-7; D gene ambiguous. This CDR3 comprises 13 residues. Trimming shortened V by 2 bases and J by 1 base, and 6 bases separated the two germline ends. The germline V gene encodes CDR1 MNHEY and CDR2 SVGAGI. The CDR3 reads CASSYDISYEQYF. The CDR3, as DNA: TGTGCCAGCAGTTACGACATTTCCTACGAGCAGTACTTC.

The CDR3 DNA reads TGTGCCAGCAGCTTAGATGTCCGGGGGGTTATGTTCTTC. Its protein product is CASSLDVRGVMFF. The V call is TRBV11-2, the J call TRBJ2-1; 7 bases are shared with TRBD2. Germline V gene sequence: CDR1 SGHAT, CDR2 FQNNGV. The CDR3 is 13 amino acids. Trimming at V came to 0 bases and at J to 15 bases, leaving 8 bases not matched to a gene.

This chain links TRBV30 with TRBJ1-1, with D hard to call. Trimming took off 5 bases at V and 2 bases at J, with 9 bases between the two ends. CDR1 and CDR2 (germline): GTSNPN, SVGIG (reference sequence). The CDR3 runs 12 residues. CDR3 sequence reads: CAWYGVNTEAFF. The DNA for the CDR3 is TGTGCCTGGTACGGGGTCAACACTGAAGCTTTCTTT.

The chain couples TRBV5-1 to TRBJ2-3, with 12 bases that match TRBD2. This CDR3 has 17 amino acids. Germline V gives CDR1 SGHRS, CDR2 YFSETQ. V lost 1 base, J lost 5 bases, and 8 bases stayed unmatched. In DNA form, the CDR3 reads TGCGCCAGCAGCTTGTTGGCTAGCGGGGGGGCAATAGATACGCAGTATTTT. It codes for CASSLLASGGAIDTQYF. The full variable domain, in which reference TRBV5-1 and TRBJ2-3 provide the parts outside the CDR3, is KAGVTQTPRYLIKTRGQQVTLSCSPISGHRSVSWYQQTPGQGLQFLFEYFSETQRNKGNFPGRFSGRQFSNSRSEMNVSTLELGDSALYLCASSLLASGGAIDTQYFGPGTRLTVL.

The CDR3 protein is CASSQFRNTEAFF. The CDR3 bases are TGCGCCAGCAGCCAATTTAGGAACACTGAAGCTTTCTTT. The chain employs TRBV4-3 and TRBJ1-1; no firm D call. Germline values: CDR1 LGHNA, CDR2 YSLEER. The CDR3 consists of 13 residues. Trimming removed 2 bases from V and 1 base from J, with 5 bases in between.

The CDR3 coding sequence is TGTGCCAGCAGTGTAACAGGGGGCGGTTCTGACGAGCAGTACTTC. Protein: CASSVTGGGSDEQYF. The genes are TRBV6-1 and TRBJ2-7; 9 bases map to TRBD1. Per the germline V gene, CDR1 is MNHNS and CDR2 is SASEGT. There are 15 residues in the CDR3. Trimming took 4 bases from V and 5 from J; bases not matched to a gene: 9.

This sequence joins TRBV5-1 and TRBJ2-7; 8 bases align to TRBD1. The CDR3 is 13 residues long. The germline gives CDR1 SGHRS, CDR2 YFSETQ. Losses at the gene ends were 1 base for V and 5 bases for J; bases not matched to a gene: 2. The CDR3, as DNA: TGCGCCAGCAGCTTGCTACAGGGGGACGAGCAGTACTTC. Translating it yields CASSLLQGDEQYF. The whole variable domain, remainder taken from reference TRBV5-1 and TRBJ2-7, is KAGVTQTPRYLIKTRGQQVTLSCSPISGHRSVSWYQQTPGQGLQFLFEYFSETQRNKGNFPGRFSGRQFSNSRSEMNVSTLELGDSALYLCASSLLQGDEQYFGPGTRLTVT.

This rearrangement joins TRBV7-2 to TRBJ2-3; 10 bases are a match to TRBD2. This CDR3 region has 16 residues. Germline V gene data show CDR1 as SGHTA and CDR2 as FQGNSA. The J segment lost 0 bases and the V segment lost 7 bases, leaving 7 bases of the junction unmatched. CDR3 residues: CASTPSSGRSTDTQYF. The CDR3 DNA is TGTGCCAGCACTCCCAGTAGCGGGAGGAGCACAGATACGCAGTATTTT.

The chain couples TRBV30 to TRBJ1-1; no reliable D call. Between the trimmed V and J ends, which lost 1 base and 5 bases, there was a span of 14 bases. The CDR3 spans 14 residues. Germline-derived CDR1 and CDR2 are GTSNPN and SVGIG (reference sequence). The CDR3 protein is CAWSAHTIGTEAFF. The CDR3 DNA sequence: TGTGCCTGGAGTGCCCATACTATAGGAACTGAAGCTTTCTTT.

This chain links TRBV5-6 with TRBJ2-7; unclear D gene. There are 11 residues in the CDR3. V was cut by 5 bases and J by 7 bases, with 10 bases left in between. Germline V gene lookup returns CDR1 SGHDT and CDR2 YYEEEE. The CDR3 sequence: CASSLIREQYF. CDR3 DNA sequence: TGTGCCAGCAGTCTCATTCGGGAGCAGTACTTC.

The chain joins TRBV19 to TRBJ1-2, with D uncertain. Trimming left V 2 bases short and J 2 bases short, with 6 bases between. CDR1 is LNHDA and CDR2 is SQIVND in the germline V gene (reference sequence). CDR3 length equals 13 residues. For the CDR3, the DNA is TGTGCCAGTAGTATAACAGACAACTATGGCTACACCTTC. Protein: CASSITDNYGYTF.

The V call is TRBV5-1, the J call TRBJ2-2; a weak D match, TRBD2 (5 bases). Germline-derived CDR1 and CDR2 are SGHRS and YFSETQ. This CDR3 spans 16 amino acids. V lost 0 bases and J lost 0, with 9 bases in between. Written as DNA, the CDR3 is TGCGCCAGCAGCTTGGATGCGGGCGCGAACACCGGGGAGCTGTTTTTT. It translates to CASSLDAGANTGELFF.

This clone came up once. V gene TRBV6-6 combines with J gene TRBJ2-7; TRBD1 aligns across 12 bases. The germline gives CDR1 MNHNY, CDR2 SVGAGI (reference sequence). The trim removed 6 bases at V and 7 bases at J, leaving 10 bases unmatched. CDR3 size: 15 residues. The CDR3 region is CASRRGGQGAYEQYF. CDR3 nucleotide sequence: TGTGCCAGCAGAAGGGGGGGACAGGGGGCTTATGAGCAGTACTTC.

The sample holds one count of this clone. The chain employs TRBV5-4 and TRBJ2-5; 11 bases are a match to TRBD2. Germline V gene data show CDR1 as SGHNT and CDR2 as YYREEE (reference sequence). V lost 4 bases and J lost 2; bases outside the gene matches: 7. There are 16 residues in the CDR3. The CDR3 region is CASSPGLAGGQETQYF. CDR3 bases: TGTGCCAGCAGCCCCGGATTAGCGGGAGGGCAAGAGACCCAGTACTTC.

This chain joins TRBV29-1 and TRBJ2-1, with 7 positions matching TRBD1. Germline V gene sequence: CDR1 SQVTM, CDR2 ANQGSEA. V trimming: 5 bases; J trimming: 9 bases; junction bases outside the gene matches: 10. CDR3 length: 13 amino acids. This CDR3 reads CSVSREQGIEQFF. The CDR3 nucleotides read TGCAGCGTTTCACGCGAACAGGGGATTGAGCAGTTCTTC.

Here the CDR3 reads CASSPLGSLADNEQFF. The CDR3 DNA sequence: TGTGCCAGCAGCCCGCTAGGTTCACTAGCGGACAATGAGCAGTTCTTC. The chain is built from TRBV5-6 and TRBJ2-1, with 8 positions matching TRBD2. Germline values: CDR1 SGHDT, CDR2 YYEEEE. The CDR3 sequence is 16 residues long. J was trimmed by 5 bases and V by 4 bases; bases with no gene match: 11. The entire variable domain, with the rest obtained from reference TRBV5-6 and TRBJ2-1, is as follows: DAGVTQSPTHLIKTRGQQVTLRCSPKSGHDTVSWYQQALGQGPQFIFQYYEEEERQRGNFPDRFSGHQFPNYSSELNVNALLLGDSALYLCASSPLGSLADNEQFFGPGTRLTVL.

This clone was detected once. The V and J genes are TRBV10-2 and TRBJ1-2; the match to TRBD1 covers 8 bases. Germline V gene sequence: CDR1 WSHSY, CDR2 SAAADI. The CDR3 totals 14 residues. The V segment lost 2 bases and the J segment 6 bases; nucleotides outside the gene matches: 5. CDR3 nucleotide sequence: TGCGCCAGCAGTGAGGCCCAGGGGGCGAATGGCTACACCTTC. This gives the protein CASSEAQGANGYTF.

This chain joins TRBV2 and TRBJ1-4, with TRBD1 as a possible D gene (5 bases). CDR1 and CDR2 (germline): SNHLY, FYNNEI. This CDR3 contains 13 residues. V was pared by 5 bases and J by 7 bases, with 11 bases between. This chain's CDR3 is CASSTDRGEKLFF. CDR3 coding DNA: TGTGCCAGCAGTACCGATAGGGGTGAAAAACTGTTTTTT.

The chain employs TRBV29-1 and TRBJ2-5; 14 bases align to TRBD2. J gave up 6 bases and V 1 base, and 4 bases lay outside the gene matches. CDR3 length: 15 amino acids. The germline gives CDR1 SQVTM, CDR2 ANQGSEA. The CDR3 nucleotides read TGCAGCGTTGAAGGGGGGACTAGCGGGAGTAAGACCCAGTACTTC. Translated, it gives CSVEGGTSGSKTQYF.

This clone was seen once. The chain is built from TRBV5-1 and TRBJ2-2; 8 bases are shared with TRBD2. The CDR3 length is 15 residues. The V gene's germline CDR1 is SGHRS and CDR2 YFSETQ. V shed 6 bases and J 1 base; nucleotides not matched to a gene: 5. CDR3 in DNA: TGCGCCAGCAACCCAACTAGCGGGAACACCGGGGAGCTGTTTTTT. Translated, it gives CASNPTSGNTGELFF.

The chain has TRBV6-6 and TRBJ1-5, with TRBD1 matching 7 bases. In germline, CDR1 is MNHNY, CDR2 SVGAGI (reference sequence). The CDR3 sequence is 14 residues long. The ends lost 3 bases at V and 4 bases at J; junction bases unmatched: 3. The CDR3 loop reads CASSYRGRNQPQHF. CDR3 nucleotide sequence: TGTGCCAGCAGTTATAGGGGGCGAAATCAGCCCCAGCATTTT.

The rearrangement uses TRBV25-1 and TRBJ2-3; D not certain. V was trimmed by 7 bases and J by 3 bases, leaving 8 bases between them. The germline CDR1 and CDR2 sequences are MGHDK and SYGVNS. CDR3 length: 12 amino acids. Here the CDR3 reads CASNIGTDTQYF. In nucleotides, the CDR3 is TGTGCCAGCAACATCGGGACAGATACGCAGTATTTT.

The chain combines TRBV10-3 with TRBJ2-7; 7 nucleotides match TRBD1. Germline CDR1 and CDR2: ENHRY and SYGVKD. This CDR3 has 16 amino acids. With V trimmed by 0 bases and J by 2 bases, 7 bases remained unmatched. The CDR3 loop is CAISESSGTDAYEQYF. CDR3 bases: TGTGCCATCAGTGAGTCATCCGGGACAGACGCCTACGAGCAGTACTTC.